These 31 T cell receptor beta chains were sequenced from one sample in a study of T cells in Graves' hyperthyroidism and ophthalmopathy. Amplification yielded TCR beta CDR3 regions, with RNA transcripts as the source. In the first-round RT-PCR of the TCR CDR3, the HTBI primer set was used. TCRdb fed the multiplex PCR reads into MiXCR, producing one record per CDR3 protein. The sample records some 550,000 distinct CDR3 sequences, about a sixth being singletons. The sequencing input was blood. All receptors derive from a woman in her forties with Graves' ophthalmopathy.

This clonotype was counted ten times or more. The chain joins TRBV2 to TRBJ2-1, with 8 bases lining up with TRBD2. CDR3 length: 14 amino acids. Germline trimming cut 8 bases from V and 3 bases from J; bases unmatched to any gene: 6. Germline V gives CDR1 SNHLY, CDR2 FYNNEI. CDR3 DNA: TGTGCCAGCGTAGCGGGGAATAACTACAATGAGCAGTTCTTC. Protein: CASVAGNNYNEQFF.

This clonotype was seen a few times. The gene calls are TRBV7-2 and TRBJ1-1, with D tentatively TRBD1 (6 bases). V lost 8 bases and J 1 base, leaving 14 bases between the germline ends. This CDR3 contains 14 residues. Germline V CDR1 and CDR2: SGHTA, FQGNSA. CDR3 bases: TGTGCCAGCGCATCGGGACACCCGAACACTGAAGCTTTCTTT. It yields the protein CASASGHPNTEAFF.

This clonotype was observed a handful of times. This chain links TRBV12-3 or TRBV12-4 with TRBJ2-2; 7 bases are a match to TRBD1. The CDR3 is made up of 17 amino acids. V shed 2 bases and J 2 bases; nucleotides not matched to a gene: 8. CDR3 in amino acids: CASSLQPGTDNTGELFF. The CDR3 region has the DNA TGTGCCAGCAGTTTACAGCCCGGGACAGACAACACCGGGGAGCTGTTTTTT.

In the case of this clonotype: A much larger clone differs by one base, so this may be a read error. V and J are TRBV2 and TRBJ2-2, with D unclear. Trimming pared 8 bases from V and 2 bases from J, leaving 15 bases between. CDR1 and CDR2 from the germline V gene are SNHLY and FYNNEI. This CDR3 has 15 residues. CDR3 coding DNA: TGTGCCAGCGCCCCCGACAAGACAAACACCGGGGAGCTGTTTTTT. Its translation is CASAPDKTNTGELFF.

In its sample, this clonotype was seen many times. J is TRBJ2-7 and V is TRBV2; D not certain. Germline V gene lookup returns CDR1 SNHLY and CDR2 FYNNEI. The CDR3 runs 15 residues. V was clipped by 1 base and J by 2 bases, with 12 bases between them. CDR3 DNA sequence: TGTGCCAGCAGTGAAGATGCTCTTTCTACCTACGAGCAGTACTTC. The encoded protein is CASSEDALSTYEQYF.

A note on this clonotype: A read error may be the cause here, since a much bigger clone is one base away. This chain links TRBV7-2 with TRBJ2-3; D possibly corresponds to TRBD2 (5 bases). Per germline, CDR1 SGHTA and CDR2 FQGNSA. V lost 5 bases and J 4 bases, leaving 13 bases between the germline ends. The CDR3 sequence is 14 residues long. CDR3 sequence: CASSLMDLSDTQYF. The CDR3 region has the DNA TGTGCCAGCAGCCTTATGGACTTGTCAGATACGCAGTATTTT.

There are many counts of this clonotype. This chain links TRBV7-2 with TRBJ1-2, with D tentatively TRBD1 (6 bases). The CDR3 is 13 residues long. The V end lost 4 bases, the J end lost 4 bases, and 10 bases lay between the germline ends. Germline-derived CDR1 and CDR2 are SGHTA and FQGNSA. CDR3 protein: CASSWDKAYGYTF. In nucleotides, the CDR3 is TGTGCCAGCAGCTGGGACAAGGCCTATGGCTACACCTTC.

This clonotype was found a few times. The gene calls are TRBV2 and TRBJ1-2, with D possibly being TRBD1 (6 bases). Germline V gene data show CDR1 as SNHLY and CDR2 as FYNNEI. With 7 bases removed from V and 8 bases from J, the gap between germline ends came to 14 bases. CDR3 length: 12 amino acids. DNA of the CDR3: TGTGCCAGCACCGAAAGGGGGGGAGGCTACACCTTC. This translates into CASTERGGGYTF.

Only a few counts were recorded for this clonotype. The chain is built from TRBV10-3 and TRBJ2-1; possible D gene TRBD2, 5 bases. The CDR3 has 14 amino acids. Trimming pared 6 bases from V and 5 bases from J, leaving 14 bases between. Germline-derived CDR1 and CDR2 are ENHRY and SYGVKD. Here the CDR3 reads CAISPWEPHNEQFF. The DNA of the CDR3 is TGTGCCATCAGCCCCTGGGAGCCCCACAATGAGCAGTTCTTC.

Notes on this clonotype: Being one base from a much bigger clone, this may be a read error. The chain links TRBV7-2 to TRBJ2-3; TRBD2 agrees at 7 bases. This CDR3 spans 17 amino acids. The V and J ends lost 1 base and 3 bases, in that order; junction bases with no gene match: 10. The germline gives CDR1 SGHTA, CDR2 FQGNSA. Here the CDR3 reads CASSLEMGGKRTDTQYF. CDR3 in DNA: TGTGCCAGCAGCTTAGAAATGGGGGGGAAGAGGACAGATACGCAGTATTTT.

This clonotype has a handful of counts. V and J are TRBV6-1 and TRBJ1-4; no definite D call. CDR1 is MNHNS and CDR2 is SASEGT in the germline V gene. Trimming cost V 0 bases and J 8 bases, with 7 bases left between them. CDR3 length: 13 amino acids. The DNA for the CDR3 is TGTGCCAGCAGTGAAGCGCGATTAGAAAAACTGTTTTTT. As protein: CASSEARLEKLFF.

The chain joins TRBV20-1 to TRBJ1-5; unclear D gene. The V end was cut by 5 bases, the J end by 5 bases, with 10 bases between. CDR1 DFQATT and CDR2 SNEGSKA come from the germline V gene (reference sequence). The CDR3 length is 12 residues. CDR3 region: CSASRAHQPQHF. The CDR3 nucleotides read TGCAGTGCTTCCCGGGCCCATCAGCCCCAGCATTTT.

CDR3 residues: CSVAPNPNTEAFF. CDR3 coding DNA: TGCAGCGTTGCTCCAAACCCCAACACTGAAGCTTTCTTT. V gene TRBV29-1 combines with J gene TRBJ1-1; D uncertain. The CDR3 covers 13 residues. The V end lost 4 bases, the J end lost 2 bases, and 11 bases lay between the germline ends. The germline gives CDR1 SQVTM, CDR2 ANQGSEA.

V usage is TRBV20-1 and J usage is TRBJ2-5, with TRBD1 identical over 7 bases. Trimming cost V 3 bases and J 2 bases; bases outside gene matches: 6. CDR3 length equals 14 residues. CDR1 DFQATT and CDR2 SNEGSKA come from the germline V gene (reference sequence). The CDR3 spells CSASQGQLQETQYF. CDR3 DNA: TGCAGTGCTAGCCAGGGACAGTTACAAGAGACCCAGTACTTC.

This clonotype occurred many times. The rearrangement links TRBV7-2 to TRBJ2-1, with a weak D call TRBD1 (6 bases). This CDR3 has 14 residues. CDR1 SGHTA and CDR2 FQGNSA come from the germline V gene. Trimming took 3 bases from V and 8 from J, leaving 14 bases between them. Here the CDR3 reads CASSFSTGHDEQFF. DNA of the CDR3: TGTGCCAGCAGCTTTTCCACAGGGCACGATGAGCAGTTCTTC.

The chain combines TRBV10-3 with TRBJ1-1, with 11 bases that match TRBD1. The CDR3 has 15 amino acids. After removal of 7 bases from V and 6 bases from J, the junction contained 10 bases not matched to a gene. Germline values: CDR1 ENHRY, CDR2 SYGVKD. CDR3 coding DNA: TGTGCCATCAAAGGGGGCGAGGGACAGGGGGCTGAAGCTTTCTTT. It translates to CAIKGGEGQGAEAFF.

Regarding this clonotype: One end of the junction varies from germline; a read error may be responsible. This rearrangement joins TRBV20-1 to TRBJ2-5; TRBD2 agrees at 9 bases. This CDR3 is 17 amino acids long. Per germline, CDR1 DFQATT and CDR2 SNEGSKA (reference sequence). CDR3 in amino acids: CSAMGAGGQGSQEAQYF. The CDR3 nucleotides read TGCAGTGCTATGGGGGCGGGGGGGCAAGGGTCCCAAGAGGCCCAGTACTTC.

Ten or more counts support this clonotype. The chain uses TRBV28 and TRBJ1-3; D remains ambiguous. Trimming left V 7 bases short and J 0 bases short, with 10 bases between. Germline loops: CDR1 MDHEN, CDR2 SYDVKM. This CDR3 spans 14 amino acids. CDR3 in amino acids: CASTQAHSGNTIYF. The CDR3 DNA reads TGTGCCAGCACCCAGGCACACTCTGGAAACACCATATATTTT. The full variable domain, in which reference TRBV28 and TRBJ1-3 provide the parts outside the CDR3, is DVKVTQSSRYLVKRTGEKVFLECVQDMDHENMFWYRQDPGLGLRLIYFSYDVKMKEKGDIPEGYSVSREKKERFSLILESASTNQTSMYLCASTQAHSGNTIYFGEGSWLTVV.

The chain employs TRBV15 and TRBJ2-3; 11 bases align to TRBD2. Germline trimming cut 2 bases from V and 0 bases from J; bases unmatched to any gene: 7. This CDR3 is 18 amino acids long. CDR1 is LNHNV and CDR2 is YYDKDF in the germline V gene (reference sequence). CDR3: CATSRSGTSGTSTDTQYF. In DNA form, the CDR3 reads TGTGCCACCAGCAGAAGTGGGACTAGCGGAACTAGCACAGATACGCAGTATTTT.

The table lists this clonotype with many counts. The rearrangement joins TRBV5-1 to TRBJ1-5; 7 bases map to TRBD1. Germline trimming cut 4 bases from V and 2 bases from J; bases unmatched to any gene: 3. Germline CDR1 SGHRS, CDR2 YFSETQ. The CDR3 is 14 residues long. The CDR3 coding sequence is TGCGCCAGCAGCACAGGGGAGCGCAATCAGCCCCAGCATTTT. Translation: CASSTGERNQPQHF. The complete variable domain, with remaining parts taken from reference TRBV5-1 and TRBJ1-5, reads KAGVTQTPRYLIKTRGQQVTLSCSPISGHRSVSWYQQTPGQGLQFLFEYFSETQRNKGNFPGRFSGRQFSNSRSEMNVSTLELGDSALYLCASSTGERNQPQHFGDGTRLSIL.

This clonotype was counted ten times or more. The chain couples TRBV28 to TRBJ1-1, with a tentative D call TRBD1 (5 bases). V was shortened by 2 bases and J by 5 bases, with 12 bases between the two germline ends. The CDR3 contains 14 residues. Germline CDR1 reads MDHEN; CDR2 reads SYDVKM. The CDR3 region is CASSLDQGWTEAFF. The CDR3 DNA reads TGTGCCAGCAGTTTAGACCAGGGATGGACTGAAGCTTTCTTT.

This clonotype was picked up many times. The chain has TRBV3-1 and TRBJ1-2, with D possibly TRBD1 on 6 matching bases. Germline V lookup: CDR1 LGHDT, CDR2 YNNKEL (reference sequence). The CDR3 spans 17 residues. V was pared by 3 bases and J by 0 bases, with 17 bases between. The CDR3 sequence is CASSQARTDHANYGYTF. The CDR3 DNA reads TGTGCCAGCAGCCAGGCCAGGACAGACCATGCTAACTATGGCTACACCTTC.

This clonotype was detected ten times or more. The V gene is TRBV7-8, the J gene TRBJ1-5, with D hard to call. With 5 bases removed from V and 3 bases from J, the gap between germline ends came to 17 bases. The CDR3 loop spans 16 amino acids. Germline V gives CDR1 SGHVS, CDR2 FQNEAQ. The CDR3 sequence is CASSKAARRVNQPQHF. CDR3 DNA: TGTGCCAGCAGCAAGGCGGCCAGACGTGTCAATCAGCCCCAGCATTTT.

At least ten counts were recorded for this clonotype. The chain uses TRBV2 and TRBJ2-2, with D uncertain. CDR1 is SNHLY, CDR2 FYNNEI, per germline. The CDR3 extends over 13 amino acids. V was shortened by 0 bases and J by 5 bases, with 4 bases between the two germline ends. CDR3 protein: CASSEARTGELFF. The DNA for the CDR3 is TGTGCCAGCAGTGAAGCAAGGACCGGGGAGCTGTTTTTT.

Only a few counts were recorded for this clonotype. The chain employs TRBV3-1 and TRBJ1-6; D is unresolved. CDR3 length: 15 amino acids. Trimming cost V 0 bases and J 9 bases, with 12 bases left between them. Germline CDR1 reads LGHDT; CDR2 reads YNNKEL (reference sequence). The DNA of the CDR3 is TGTGCCAGCAGCCAAGAGGGTCTGGGGATTTCACCCCTCCACTTT. Amino acid sequence: CASSQEGLGISPLHF.

This clonotype has a count of ten or more. V and J are TRBV18 and TRBJ2-1; 7 bases are shared with TRBD2. Germline-derived CDR1 and CDR2 are KGHSH and LQKENI. V shed 4 bases and J 9 bases; nucleotides not matched to a gene: 9. The CDR3 runs to 14 residues. The chain's CDR3 is CASSREGLVIEQFF. The CDR3 region has the DNA TGTGCCAGCTCACGGGAGGGGCTTGTTATTGAGCAGTTCTTC.

V usage is TRBV11-2 and J usage is TRBJ1-2, with TRBD1 identical over 10 bases. The CDR3 extends over 18 amino acids. Germline V gene lookup returns CDR1 SGHAT and CDR2 FQNNGV. V lost 2 bases, J lost 2 bases, and 11 bases stayed unmatched. Written as DNA, the CDR3 is TGTGCCAGCAGCTTACATACGATAGGGACAGGGGACAACTATGGCTACACCTTC. The encoded protein is CASSLHTIGTGDNYGYTF.

To note about this clonotype: This clone may be a read error of a much larger clone one base away. V usage is TRBV11-2 and J usage is TRBJ1-2; weak D call: TRBD1 (5 bases). The germline V gene has CDR1 SGHAT and CDR2 FQNNGV. The CDR3 is made up of 12 amino acids. This CDR3 reads CAGSLGRDGYTF. CDR3 DNA sequence: TGTGCCGGCAGCTTAGGCAGGGATGGCTACACCTTC.

This clonotype was seen at least ten times. The rearrangement joins TRBV6-1 to TRBJ2-1, with D possibly being TRBD1 or TRBD2 (6 bases each). Trimming removed 3 bases at V and 9 bases at J, with 12 bases between. CDR1 MNHNS and CDR2 SASEGT come from the germline V gene. This CDR3 is built from 13 residues. The CDR3 sequence: CASSDIQGGEQFF. The CDR3 DNA follows: TGTGCCAGCAGTGACATACAGGGAGGTGAGCAGTTCTTC.

At least ten counts were recorded for this clonotype. V is TRBV18 and J is TRBJ1-1; 7 nucleotides align to TRBD1. Trimming removed 3 bases from V and 3 bases from J; junction bases left unmatched: 7. The CDR3 length is 15 residues. The germline CDR1 and CDR2 sequences are KGHSH and LQKENI. CDR3 sequence: CASSPIRGHDTEAFF. The CDR3 nucleotides are TGTGCCAGCTCACCTATAAGGGGGCACGACACTGAAGCTTTCTTT.

This chain connects TRBV20-1 to TRBJ1-2; D possibly corresponds to TRBD1 (6 bases). The V end lost 5 bases, the J end lost 5 bases, and 15 bases lay between the germline ends. In germline, CDR1 is DFQATT, CDR2 SNEGSKA (reference sequence). The CDR3 consists of 13 residues. For the CDR3, the DNA is TGCAGTGCTCACGGGGGGGGCGGTTATGGCTACACCTTC. It specifies CSAHGGGGYGYTF.